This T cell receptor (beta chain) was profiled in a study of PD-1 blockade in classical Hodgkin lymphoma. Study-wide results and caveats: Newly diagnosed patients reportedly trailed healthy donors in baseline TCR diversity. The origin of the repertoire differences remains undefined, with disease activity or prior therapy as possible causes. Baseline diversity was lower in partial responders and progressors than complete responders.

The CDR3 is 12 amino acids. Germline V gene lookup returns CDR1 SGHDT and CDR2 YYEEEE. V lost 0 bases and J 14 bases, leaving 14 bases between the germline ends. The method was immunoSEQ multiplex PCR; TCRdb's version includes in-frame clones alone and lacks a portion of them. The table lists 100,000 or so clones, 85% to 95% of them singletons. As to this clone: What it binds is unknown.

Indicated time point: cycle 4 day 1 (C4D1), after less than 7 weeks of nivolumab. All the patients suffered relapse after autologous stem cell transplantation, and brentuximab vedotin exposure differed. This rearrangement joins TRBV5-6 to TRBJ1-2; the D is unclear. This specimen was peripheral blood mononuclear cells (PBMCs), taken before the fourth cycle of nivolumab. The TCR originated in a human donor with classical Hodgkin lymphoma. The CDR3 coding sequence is TGTGCCAGCAGCTTGGGGGCGGGCCTCGGGACCTTC. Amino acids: CASSLGAGLGTF.